This entry features one TCR beta chain sequence. The sample is drawn from a study of cytomegalovirus exposure and HLA in healthy donors. 13 Jbeta primers and 60 Vbeta primers were used for the PCR. The repertoire was sequenced with immunoSEQ multiplex PCR; TCRdb's copy has only in-frame clones and lacks some. The sample carries under 200,000 clones, around 83% recorded once. The source is a woman younger than 35 in good health and CMV-seronegative. Sequenced input: PBMCs.

CDR3 sequence reads: CSGSRDYEQYF. The DNA of the CDR3 is TGCAGTGGAAGTCGGGACTACGAGCAGTACTTC. The rearrangement uses TRBV20-1 and TRBJ2-7; perhaps TRBD2 as D (5 bases). The V end lost 7 bases, the J end lost 3 bases, and 10 bases lay between the germline ends. The CDR3 is 11 residues long. The germline gives CDR1 DFQATT, CDR2 SNEGSKA (reference sequence).